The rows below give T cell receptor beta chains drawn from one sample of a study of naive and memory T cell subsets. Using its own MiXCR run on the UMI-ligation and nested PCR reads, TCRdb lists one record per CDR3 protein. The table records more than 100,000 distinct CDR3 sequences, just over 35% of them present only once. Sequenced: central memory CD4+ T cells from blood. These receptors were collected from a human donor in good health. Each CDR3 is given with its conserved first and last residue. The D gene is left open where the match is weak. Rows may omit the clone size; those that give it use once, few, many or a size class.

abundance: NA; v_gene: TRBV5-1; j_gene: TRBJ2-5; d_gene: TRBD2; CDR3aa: CASSLTTGTSPLGTQYF; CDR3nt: TGCGCCAGCAGTCTCACTACCGGGACTAGCCCTTTAGGGACCCAGTACTTC
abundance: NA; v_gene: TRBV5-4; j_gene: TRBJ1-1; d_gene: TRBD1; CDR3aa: CASSSGQRQTGEKAFF; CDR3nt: TGTGCCAGCAGCTCCGGGCAAAGGCAAACAGGGGAAAAAGCTTTCTTT
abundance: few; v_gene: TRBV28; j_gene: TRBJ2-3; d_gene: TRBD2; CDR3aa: CASSFGSASGKADTQYF; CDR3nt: TGTGCCAGCAGTTTCGGGTCGGCTAGCGGGAAGGCAGATACGCAGTATTTT
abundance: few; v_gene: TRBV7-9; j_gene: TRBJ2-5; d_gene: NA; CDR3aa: CASSSDRFQETQYF; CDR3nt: TGTGCCAGCAGCTCAGACAGGTTCCAAGAGACCCAGTACTTC
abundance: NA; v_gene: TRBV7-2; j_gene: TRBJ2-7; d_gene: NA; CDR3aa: CASSLRDGIYEQYF; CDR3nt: TGTGCCAGCAGCTTAAGGGACGGCATCTACGAGCAGTACTTC
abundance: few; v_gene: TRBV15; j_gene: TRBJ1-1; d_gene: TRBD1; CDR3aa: CATSARDRGNTEAFF; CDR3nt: TGTGCCACCAGCGCCCGGGACAGGGGGAACACTGAAGCTTTCTTT
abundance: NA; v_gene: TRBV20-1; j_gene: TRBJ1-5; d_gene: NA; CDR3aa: CSAGTGHSNQPQHF; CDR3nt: TGCAGTGCTGGAACAGGCCATAGCAATCAGCCCCAGCATTTT
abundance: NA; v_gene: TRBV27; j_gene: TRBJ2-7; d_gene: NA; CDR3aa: CAVSHGGEQYF; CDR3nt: TGTGCCGTAAGTCACGGGGGTGAGCAGTACTTC
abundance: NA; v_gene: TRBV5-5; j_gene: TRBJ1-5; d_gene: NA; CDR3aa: CASSLGETQRPQHF; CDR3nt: TGTGCCAGCAGCTTGGGTGAGACTCAGCGGCCCCAGCATTTT
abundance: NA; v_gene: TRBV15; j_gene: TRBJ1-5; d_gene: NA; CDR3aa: CATSRVDRFSPQPQHF; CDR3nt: TGTGCCACCAGCAGGGTAGACAGGTTCTCACCGCAGCCCCAGCATTTT
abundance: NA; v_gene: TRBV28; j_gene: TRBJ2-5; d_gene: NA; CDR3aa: CASSPPVVRKTQYF; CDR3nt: TGTGCCAGCAGTCCGCCGGTGGTTCGGAAGACCCAGTACTTC
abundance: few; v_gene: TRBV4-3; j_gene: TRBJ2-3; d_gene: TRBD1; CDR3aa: CASSQVGQGEDTQYF; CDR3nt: TGCGCCAGCAGCCAGGTGGGACAGGGCGAGGATACGCAGTATTTT
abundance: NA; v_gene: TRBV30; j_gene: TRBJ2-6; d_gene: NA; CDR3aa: CAWSEFWGTGANVLTF; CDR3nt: TGTGCCTGGAGTGAATTCTGGGGAACTGGGGCCAACGTCCTGACTTTC
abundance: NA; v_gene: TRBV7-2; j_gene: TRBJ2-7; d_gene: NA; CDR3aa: CASSRDFAYEQYF; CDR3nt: TGTGCCAGCAGCCGGGACTTTGCCTACGAGCAGTACTTC
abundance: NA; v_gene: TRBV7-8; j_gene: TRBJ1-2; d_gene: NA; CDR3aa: CASSHPSTETNGYTF; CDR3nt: TGTGCCAGCAGTCATCCCTCGACAGAGACGAATGGCTACACCTTC
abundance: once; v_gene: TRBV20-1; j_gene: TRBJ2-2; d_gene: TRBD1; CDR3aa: CSARVDRGRGTGELFF; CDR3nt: TGCAGTGCTAGAGTCGACAGGGGGCGCGGTACCGGGGAGCTGTTTTTT